These 2 T cell receptor beta chains were sequenced from one sample in a study of blood T cell repertoires in COVID-19. The assay was immunoSEQ multiplex PCR, and TCRdb's table has in-frame clones only and misses some. The table has 30,000 to 50,000 clones, 91% seen once. Sequenced: peripheral blood. The receptor set was obtained from a woman in her twenties or thirties in a cohort sampled during active COVID-19.

The chain uses TRBV7-9 and TRBJ1-1; weak D call: TRBD1 (6 bases). The ends were cut back, 4 bases at V and 0 bases at J, with 9 bases in the middle. CDR1 and CDR2 from the germline V gene are SEHNR and FQNEAQ (reference sequence). The CDR3 runs 14 residues. The CDR3 here is CASSSGQLNTEAFF. The CDR3 DNA follows: TGTGCCAGCAGCTCCGGACAGCTGAACACTGAAGCTTTCTTT.

The V gene is TRBV7-8, the J gene TRBJ2-5, with D maybe TRBD2 (8 bases). The CDR3 is 16 amino acids. The V gene lost 5 bases and the J gene lost 4 bases, with 20 bases spanning the gap. Germline V gene data show CDR1 as SGHVS and CDR2 as FQNEAQ. This chain's CDR3 is CASSPRQGLVLETQYF. The CDR3 nucleotides read TGTGCCAGCAGCCCGAGACAGGGACTAGTTTTAGAGACCCAGTACTTC.